The 23 T cell receptor beta chains presented below share a single source sample, sequenced in a study of glioma-infiltrating T cells after dendritic cell vaccination (dated by TCRdb to 2015 to 2016). The library relied on the immunoSEQ multiplex PCR assay. Held by TCRdb, this immuneACCESS table contains in-frame sequences only and omits some clones. Under half of the omission traces to an unresolved V gene where checked; the cause of the rest is unknown. The sample yields about 32,000 clones; 90% to 95% were counted once. The ten largest account for under 2.5% of the sample. This material consisted of blood, taken before dendritic cell vaccination. These receptors were obtained from a human donor with glioblastoma.

The J gene is TRBJ1-3, the V gene TRBV23-1; 7 nucleotides line up with TRBD1. TRBV23-1 is an ORF, with its function uncertain. The trim removed 2 bases at V and 4 bases at J, leaving 8 bases unmatched. The CDR3 is made up of 16 amino acids. The DNA of the CDR3 is TGCGCCAGCAGTCAAGATGGTGACAGGGTGGGAAACACCATATATTTT. This codes for CASSQDGDRVGNTIYF.

The chain links TRBV6-5 to TRBJ1-3; the D gene is possibly TRBD1 (6 bases). CDR3 length: 15 amino acids. Germline loops: CDR1 MNHEY, CDR2 SVGAGI. Trimming took 6 bases from V and 0 from J, leaving 12 bases between them. The CDR3 nucleotides are TGTGCCAGCAGCAGGGGACCCAGCTCTGGAAACACCATATATTTT. It is translated as CASSRGPSSGNTIYF.

The CDR3 sequence is CASSSRGQFTEAFF. The DNA of the CDR3 is TGTGCCAGCAGCTCCAGGGGACAGTTCACTGAAGCTTTCTTT. The V call is TRBV7-2, the J call TRBJ1-1, with 7 bases that match TRBD1. The length of the CDR3 is 14 residues. With 4 bases clipped from V and 4 bases from J, the junction kept 6 bases outside the gene matches. Per the germline V gene, CDR1 is SGHTA and CDR2 is FQGNSA.

The rearrangement joins TRBV5-6 to TRBJ1-5, with a weak D call TRBD1 (6 bases). The CDR3 has 13 residues. Trimming left V 2 bases short and J 10 bases short, with 13 bases between. The germline gives CDR1 SGHDT, CDR2 YYEEEE. The CDR3 DNA reads as TGTGCCAGCAGCTTCGACAGGTACCAACCCCAGCATTTT. It is translated as CASSFDRYQPQHF.

The chain uses TRBV29-1 and TRBJ1-1, with unresolved D. The CDR3 spans 10 residues. V was pared by 7 bases and J by 3 bases, with 6 bases between. From germline, CDR1 is SQVTM and CDR2 ANQGSEA. CDR3 amino acids: CSGLDTEAFF. In DNA form, the CDR3 reads TGCAGCGGTCTAGACACTGAAGCTTTCTTT.

The gene calls are TRBV11-2 and TRBJ1-1, with a possible D match to TRBD1 (5 bases). This CDR3 is built from 15 residues. Between the trimmed V and J ends, which lost 1 base and 0 bases, there was a span of 9 bases. Germline CDR1 is SGHAT and CDR2 is FQNNGV. The CDR3 bases are TGTGCCAGCAGCTTAGTCCGGGGGATGAACACTGAAGCTTTCTTT. Its translation is CASSLVRGMNTEAFF.

This clone was seen a single time. This chain uses TRBV10-1 with TRBJ2-1; 7 bases fit TRBD1. The ends lost 6 bases at V and 9 bases at J; junction bases unmatched: 26. CDR1 is WNHNN, CDR2 SYGVQD, per germline (reference sequence). CDR3 length: 19 amino acids. CDR3 sequence (DNA): TGCGCCAGCAGCAAGACGATCCCCTCGGCTGGCGGTGGGGACAGTGAGCAGTTCTTC. Its translation is CASSKTIPSAGGGDSEQFF.

The chain couples TRBV6-1 to TRBJ2-3; the match to TRBD2 covers 8 bases. Unmatched junction bases numbered 8, after V lost 3 bases and J lost 6 bases. CDR3 size: 15 residues. Germline V CDR1 and CDR2: MNHNS, SASEGT. CDR3: CASSEGLVLWDTQYF. The CDR3 DNA reads as TGTGCCAGCAGTGAGGGACTAGTATTATGGGATACGCAGTATTTT.

The rearrangement uses TRBV19 and TRBJ2-1; TRBD2 matches 8 bases. Per the germline V gene, CDR1 is LNHDA and CDR2 is SQIVND (reference sequence). The length of the CDR3 is 15 residues. V shed 2 bases and J 6 bases; nucleotides not matched to a gene: 6. As DNA, the CDR3 is TGTGCCAGTAGTATAACGGGGGGGCTCGGCAATGAGCAGTTCTTC. Amino acids: CASSITGGLGNEQFF.

V gene TRBV2 combines with J gene TRBJ2-3, with D tentatively TRBD1 (5 bases). The CDR3 is 16 amino acids. Germline values: CDR1 SNHLY, CDR2 FYNNEI. Deletions cut 7 bases from V and 6 bases from J, with 23 bases between. The CDR3 bases are TGTGCCAGCATTCGTAGTGGGGCACCCAGTACGGATACGCAGTATTTT. Its protein product is CASIRSGAPSTDTQYF.

V usage is TRBV15 and J usage is TRBJ2-7; 8 nucleotides match TRBD1. The length of the CDR3 is 16 residues. V trimming: 3 bases; J trimming: 4 bases; junction bases outside the gene matches: 11. The V gene's germline CDR1 is LNHNV and CDR2 YYDKDF (reference sequence). The chain's CDR3 is CATSRSLQDREYEQYF. The CDR3 nucleotides are TGTGCCACCAGCAGGAGTCTCCAGGACAGGGAATACGAGCAGTACTTC.

The genes are TRBV15 and TRBJ2-2, with D perhaps matching TRBD1 (6 bases). The CDR3 length is 16 residues. V gave up 0 bases and J gave up 10 bases, with 18 bases separating them. The germline V gene encodes CDR1 LNHNV and CDR2 YYDKDF (reference sequence). The CDR3 region has the DNA TGTGCCACCAGCAGAGATTGGTGGGGTGGGGGCCAGGAGCTGTTTTTT. Amino acids: CATSRDWWGGGQELFF.

This rearrangement joins TRBV30 to TRBJ2-7, with 9 bases matching TRBD1. Germline CDR1 is GTSNPN and CDR2 is SVGIG (reference sequence). The trim removed 7 bases at V and 5 bases at J, leaving 12 bases unmatched. This CDR3 region has 14 residues. The CDR3 reads CAYEGRQGEDEQYF. Written as DNA, the CDR3 is TGTGCCTACGAAGGGCGACAGGGGGAAGACGAGCAGTACTTC.

This chain links TRBV27 with TRBJ2-7; no definite D call. The V end lost 2 bases, the J end lost 3 bases, and 8 bases lay between the germline ends. The CDR3 has 13 amino acids. Germline V CDR1 and CDR2: MNHEY, SMNVEV (reference sequence). CDR3 loop: CASSLNSVYEQYF. CDR3 coding DNA: TGTGCCAGCAGTTTAAACAGTGTCTACGAGCAGTACTTC.

J is TRBJ2-7 and V is TRBV19, with 8 bases identical to TRBD1. The junction had 1 base not matched to a gene; V was cut back by 3 bases and J by 3 bases. This CDR3 is built from 13 residues. Germline CDR1 is LNHDA and CDR2 is SQIVND (reference sequence). The CDR3 DNA is TGTGCCAGTAGTATTGGACAGGGCTACGAGCAGTACTTC. As protein: CASSIGQGYEQYF.

The gene calls are TRBV19 and TRBJ2-5, with a tentative D call TRBD1 (6 bases). V shed 8 bases and J shed 4 bases, with 20 bases lying between them. The germline V gene has CDR1 LNHDA and CDR2 SQIVND (reference sequence). The CDR3 extends over 15 amino acids. The chain's CDR3 is CASGTTGSLTETQYF. The DNA for the CDR3 is TGTGCCAGTGGCACGACAGGTTCCCTCACAGAGACCCAGTACTTC.

This rearrangement joins TRBV5-6 to TRBJ2-7, with a weak D call TRBD1 (5 bases). Trimming removed 4 bases at V and 2 bases at J, with 16 bases between. From germline, CDR1 is SGHDT and CDR2 YYEEEE. CDR3 length: 15 amino acids. This CDR3 is CASSLFGRTPYEQYF. CDR3 DNA sequence: TGTGCCAGCAGCCTCTTCGGGCGGACACCCTACGAGCAGTACTTC. Full variable domain (missing parts from reference TRBV5-6 and TRBJ2-7): DAGVTQSPTHLIKTRGQQVTLRCSPKSGHDTVSWYQQALGQGPQFIFQYYEEEERQRGNFPDRFSGHQFPNYSSELNVNALLLGDSALYLCASSLFGRTPYEQYFGPGTRLTVT.

V gene TRBV5-1 combines with J gene TRBJ1-3; 7 nucleotides match TRBD1. The trim removed 5 bases at V and 0 bases at J, leaving 5 bases unmatched. The length of the CDR3 is 15 residues. CDR1 and CDR2 from the germline V gene are SGHRS and YFSETQ. The CDR3 nucleotides are TGCGCCAGCAGACTGACAGGGATCTCTGGAAACACCATATATTTT. It is translated as CASRLTGISGNTIYF.

The table lists this clone with a count of one. This chain connects TRBV9 to TRBJ2-2; TRBD2 agrees at 7 bases. J was trimmed by 3 bases and V by 2 bases; bases with no gene match: 4. Germline V CDR1 and CDR2: SGDLS, YYNGEE. The CDR3 totals 15 residues. CDR3 sequence: CASSVGGDYTGELFF. The CDR3 DNA sequence: TGTGCCAGCAGCGTGGGGGGGGACTACACCGGGGAGCTGTTTTTT.

The rearrangement links TRBV6-6 to TRBJ1-2, with 7 bases lining up with TRBD1. The CDR3 length is 14 residues. Looked up from germline, CDR1 is MNHNY and CDR2 is SVGAGI (reference sequence). Trimming at V came to 0 bases and at J to 4 bases, leaving 2 bases not matched to a gene. The CDR3 loop reads CASSYSTGTYGYTF. CDR3 bases: TGTGCCAGCAGTTACTCGACAGGGACCTATGGCTACACCTTC.

The chain employs TRBV18 and TRBJ2-3; tentative D call: TRBD1 (5 bases). The CDR3 consists of 14 residues. Germline CDR1 reads KGHSH; CDR2 reads LQKENI. The V gene lost 6 bases and the J gene lost 2 bases, with 12 bases spanning the gap. DNA for the CDR3: TGTGCCAGCTCCTCGACAGCCGTCACAGATACGCAGTATTTT. As protein: CASSSTAVTDTQYF. Looking up the rest from reference TRBV18 and TRBJ2-3 gives the full variable domain: NAGVMQNPRHLVRRRGQEARLRCSPMKGHSHVYWYRQLPEEGLKFMVYLQKENIIDESGMPKERFSAEFPKEGPSILRIQQVVRGDSAAYFCASSSTAVTDTQYFGPGTRLTVL.

Only one count was recorded for this clone. The genes are TRBV5-4 and TRBJ2-5; D gene unclear. The CDR3 has 13 residues. The V end lost 0 bases, the J end lost 5 bases, and 8 bases lay between the germline ends. Germline CDR1 and CDR2: SGHNT and YYREEE (reference sequence). Here the CDR3 DNA reads TGTGCCAGCAGCTTGGAGTTGCGGGAGACCCAGTACTTC. This codes for CASSLELRETQYF.

The V and J genes are TRBV18 and TRBJ1-1; no reliable D call. V gave up 6 bases and J gave up 2 bases, with 10 bases separating them. The V gene's germline CDR1 is KGHSH and CDR2 LQKENI. The CDR3 covers 13 residues. The CDR3 protein is CASSLAPNTEAFF. As DNA, the CDR3 is TGTGCCAGCTCTCTAGCACCAAACACTGAAGCTTTCTTT. Full variable domain (rest looked up from reference TRBV18 and TRBJ1-1): NAGVMQNPRHLVRRRGQEARLRCSPMKGHSHVYWYRQLPEEGLKFMVYLQKENIIDESGMPKERFSAEFPKEGPSILRIQQVVRGDSAAYFCASSLAPNTEAFFGQGTRLTVV.